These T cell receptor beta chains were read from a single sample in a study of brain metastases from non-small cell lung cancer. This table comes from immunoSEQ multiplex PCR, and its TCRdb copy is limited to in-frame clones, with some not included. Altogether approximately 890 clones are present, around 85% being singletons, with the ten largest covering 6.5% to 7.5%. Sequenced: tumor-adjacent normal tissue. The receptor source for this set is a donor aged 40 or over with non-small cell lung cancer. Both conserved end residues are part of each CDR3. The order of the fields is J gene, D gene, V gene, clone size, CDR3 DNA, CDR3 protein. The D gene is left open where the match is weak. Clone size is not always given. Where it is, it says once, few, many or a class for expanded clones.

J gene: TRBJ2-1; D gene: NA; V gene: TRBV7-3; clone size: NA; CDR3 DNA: TGTGCCAGCAGCTTAGGGACAACAGGGAATGAGCAGTTCTTC; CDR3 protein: CASSLGTTGNEQFF
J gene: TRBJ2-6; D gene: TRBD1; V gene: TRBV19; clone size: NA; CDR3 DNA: TGTGCCAGTAGTATTCTCCCCACAGGGGCTGGGGCCAACGTCCTGACTTTC; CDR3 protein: CASSILPTGAGANVLTF
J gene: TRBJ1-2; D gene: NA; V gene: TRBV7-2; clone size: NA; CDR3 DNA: TGTGCCAGCAGCTTAGCTCCGGTGGAGGACTATGGCTACACCTTC; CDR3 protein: CASSLAPVEDYGYTF
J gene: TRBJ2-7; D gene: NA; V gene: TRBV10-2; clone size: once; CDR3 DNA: TGCGCCAGCAGTGTGATGCATGGTGAGCAGTACTTC; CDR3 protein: CASSVMHGEQYF
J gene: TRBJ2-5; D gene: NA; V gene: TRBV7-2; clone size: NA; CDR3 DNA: TGTGCCAGCAGCTTGCCCGAGGAAGGTGGTGGGCAGTACTTC; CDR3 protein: CASSLPEEGGGQYF
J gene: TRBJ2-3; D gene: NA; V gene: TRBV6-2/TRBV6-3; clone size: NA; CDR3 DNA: TGTGCCAGCAGTTACTTGGTCCTCACAGATACGCAGTATTTT; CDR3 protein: CASSYLVLTDTQYF
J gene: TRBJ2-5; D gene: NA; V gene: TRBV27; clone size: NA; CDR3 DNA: TGTGCCAGCAGTTTATCTCGCACATCAAAAACGCAAGAGACCCAGTACTTC; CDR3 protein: CASSLSRTSKTQETQYF
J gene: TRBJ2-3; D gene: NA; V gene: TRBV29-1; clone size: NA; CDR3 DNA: TGCAGCGTCCCTGACGGACAGAGGGGAGATCGCGGGCCGCAGTATTTT; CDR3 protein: CSVPDGQRGDRGPQYF
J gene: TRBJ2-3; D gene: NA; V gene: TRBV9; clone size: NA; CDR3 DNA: TGTGCCAGCAGCGTAGGTGGTTACGCAGATACGCAGTATTTT; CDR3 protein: CASSVGGYADTQYF
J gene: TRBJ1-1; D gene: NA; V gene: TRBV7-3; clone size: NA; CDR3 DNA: TGTGCCAGCAGCACCCAGGGAGGACGGAACACTGAAGCTTTCTTT; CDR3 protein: CASSTQGGRNTEAFF
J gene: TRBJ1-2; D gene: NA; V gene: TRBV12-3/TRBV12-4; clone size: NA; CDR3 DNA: TGTGCCAGCAGTTCGCAGGGAGGGAATGGCTACACCTTC; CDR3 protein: CASSSQGGNGYTF
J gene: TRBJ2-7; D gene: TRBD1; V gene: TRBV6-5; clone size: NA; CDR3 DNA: TGTGCCAGCACCGCAGGGACAGATGTTAGCGAGCAGTACTTC; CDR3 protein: CASTAGTDVSEQYF
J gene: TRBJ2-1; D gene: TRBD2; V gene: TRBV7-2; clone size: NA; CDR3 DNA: TGTGCCAGCAGCTTAGTAGGCGGGGGAACCTACAATGAGCAGTTCTTC; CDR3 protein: CASSLVGGGTYNEQFF
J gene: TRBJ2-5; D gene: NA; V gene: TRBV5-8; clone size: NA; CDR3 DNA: TGTGCCAGCAGCTTACCCGGGCCAGAAGGGGAGACCCAGTACTTC; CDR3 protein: CASSLPGPEGETQYF
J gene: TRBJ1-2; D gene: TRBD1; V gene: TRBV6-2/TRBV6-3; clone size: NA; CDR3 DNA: TGTGCCAGCAGCCGTGACAGGGCGGGCGGCTACACCTTC; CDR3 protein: CASSRDRAGGYTF
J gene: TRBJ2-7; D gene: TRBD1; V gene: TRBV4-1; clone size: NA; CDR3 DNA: TGCGCCAGCAGCCAACCTCCGGGACAGGGGGCCTACGAGCAGTACTTC; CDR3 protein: CASSQPPGQGAYEQYF
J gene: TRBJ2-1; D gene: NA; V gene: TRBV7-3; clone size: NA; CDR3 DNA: TGTGCCAGCAGCTTCGGGGGCGATGAGCAGTTCTTC; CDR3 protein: CASSFGGDEQFF
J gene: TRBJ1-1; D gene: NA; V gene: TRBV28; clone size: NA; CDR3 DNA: TGTGCCAGCAGTTTCACAGTTGGGGGGAACACTGAAGCTTTCTTT; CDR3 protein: CASSFTVGGNTEAFF
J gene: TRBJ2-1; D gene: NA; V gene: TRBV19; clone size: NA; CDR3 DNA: TGTGCCAGTAGTATAGGGCGGGGAAGTGAGCAGTTCTTC; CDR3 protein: CASSIGRGSEQFF
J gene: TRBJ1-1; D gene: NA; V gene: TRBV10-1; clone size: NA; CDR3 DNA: TGCGCCAGTAGGGGTTTGGCTTTCTTT; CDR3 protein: CASRGLAFF
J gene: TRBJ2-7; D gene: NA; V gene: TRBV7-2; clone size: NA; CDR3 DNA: TGTGCCAGCAGCCTAGACTGGGGTATTTCCTACGAGCAGTACTTC; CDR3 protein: CASSLDWGISYEQYF
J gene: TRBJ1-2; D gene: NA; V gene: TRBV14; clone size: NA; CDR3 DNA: TGTGCCAGCAGCCAAGACACAAAGGGCTATGGCTACACCTTC; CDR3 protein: CASSQDTKGYGYTF
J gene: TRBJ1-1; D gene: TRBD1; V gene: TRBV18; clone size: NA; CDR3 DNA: TGTGCCAGCTCACGAGTACCGGGACAGCGTACCTTAGCCGCTGAAGCTTTCTTT; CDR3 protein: CASSRVPGQRTLAAEAFF
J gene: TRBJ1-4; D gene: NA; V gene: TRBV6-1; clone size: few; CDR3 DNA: TGTGCCAGCAGTGAAGAATGGCCCCAGGGGGAAAAACTGTTTTTT; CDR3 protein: CASSEEWPQGEKLFF
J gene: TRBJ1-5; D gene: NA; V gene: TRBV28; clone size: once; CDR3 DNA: TGTGCCAGTAGTTATCCGACGGAGCCTATTCAGCCCCAGCATTTT; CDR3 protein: CASSYPTEPIQPQHF
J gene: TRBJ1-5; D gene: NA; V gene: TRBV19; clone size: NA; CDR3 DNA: TGTGCCAGTAGTACCCCGACGATCGGAAAGCCCCAGCATTTT; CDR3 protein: CASSTPTIGKPQHF
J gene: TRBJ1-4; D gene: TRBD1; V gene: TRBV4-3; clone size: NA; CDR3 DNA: TGCGCCAGCAGCCCCGGGGACAGGGGTGAAGAAAAACTGTTTTTT; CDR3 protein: CASSPGDRGEEKLFF
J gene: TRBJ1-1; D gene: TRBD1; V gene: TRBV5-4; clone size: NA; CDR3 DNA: TGTGCCAGCAGCGGGGAGACAGGGGGCACTGAAGCTTTCTTT; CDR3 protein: CASSGETGGTEAFF
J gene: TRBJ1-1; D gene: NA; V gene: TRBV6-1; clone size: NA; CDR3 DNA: TGTGCCAGCAGTGACAGCCCCGACACTGAAGCTTTCTTT; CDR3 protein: CASSDSPDTEAFF
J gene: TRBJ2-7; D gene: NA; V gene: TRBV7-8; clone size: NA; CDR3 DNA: TGTGCCAGCAGCTTAGGCCCCCACTCCTACGAGCAGTACTTC; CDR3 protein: CASSLGPHSYEQYF
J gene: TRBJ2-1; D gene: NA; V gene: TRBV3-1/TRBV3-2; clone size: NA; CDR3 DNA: TGTGCCAGCAGCCCCTTAGCTCAGTACAATGAGCAGTTCTTC; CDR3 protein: CASSPLAQYNEQFF